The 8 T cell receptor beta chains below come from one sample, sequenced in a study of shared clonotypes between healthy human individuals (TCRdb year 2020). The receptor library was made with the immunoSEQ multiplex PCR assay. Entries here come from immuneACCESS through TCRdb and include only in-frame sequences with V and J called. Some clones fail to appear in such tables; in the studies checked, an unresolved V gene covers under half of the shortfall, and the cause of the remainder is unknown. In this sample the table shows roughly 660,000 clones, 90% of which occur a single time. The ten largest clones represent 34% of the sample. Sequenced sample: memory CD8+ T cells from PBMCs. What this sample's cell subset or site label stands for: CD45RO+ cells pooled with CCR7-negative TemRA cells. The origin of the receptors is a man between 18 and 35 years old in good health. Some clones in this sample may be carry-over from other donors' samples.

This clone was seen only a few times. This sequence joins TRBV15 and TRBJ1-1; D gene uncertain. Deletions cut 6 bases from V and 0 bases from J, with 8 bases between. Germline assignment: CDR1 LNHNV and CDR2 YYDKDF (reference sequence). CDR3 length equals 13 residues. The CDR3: CATRSLVNTEAFF. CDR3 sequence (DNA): TGTGCCACCAGATCCTTGGTGAACACTGAAGCTTTCTTT.

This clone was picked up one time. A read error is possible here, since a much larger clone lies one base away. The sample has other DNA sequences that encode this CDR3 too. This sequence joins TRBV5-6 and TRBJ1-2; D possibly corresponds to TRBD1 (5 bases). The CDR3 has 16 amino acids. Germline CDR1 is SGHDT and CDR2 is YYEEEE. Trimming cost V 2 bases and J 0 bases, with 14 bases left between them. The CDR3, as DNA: TGTGCCAGCAGCTTAGGGCCAGGGAAAGCTAACTATGGCTACACCTTC. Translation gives CASSLGPGKANYGYTF.

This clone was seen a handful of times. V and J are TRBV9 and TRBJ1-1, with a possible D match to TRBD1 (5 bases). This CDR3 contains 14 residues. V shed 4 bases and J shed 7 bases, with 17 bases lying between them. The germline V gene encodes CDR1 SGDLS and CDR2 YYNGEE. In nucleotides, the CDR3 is TGTGCCAGCAGCCCCGGGGGGGGAGGAGATGAAGCTTTCTTT. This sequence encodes CASSPGGGGDEAFF. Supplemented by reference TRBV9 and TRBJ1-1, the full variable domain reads DSGVTQTPKHLITATGQRVTLRCSPRSGDLSVYWYQQSLDQGLQFLIQYYNGEERAKGNILERFSAQQFPDLHSELNLSSLELGDSALYFCASSPGGGGDEAFFGQGTRLTVV.

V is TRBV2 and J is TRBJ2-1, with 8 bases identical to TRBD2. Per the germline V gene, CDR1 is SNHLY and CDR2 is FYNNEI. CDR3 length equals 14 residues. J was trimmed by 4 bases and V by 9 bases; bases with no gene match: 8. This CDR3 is CASEEVAGYNEQFF. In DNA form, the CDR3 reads TGTGCCAGTGAGGAAGTAGCGGGGTACAATGAGCAGTTCTTC.

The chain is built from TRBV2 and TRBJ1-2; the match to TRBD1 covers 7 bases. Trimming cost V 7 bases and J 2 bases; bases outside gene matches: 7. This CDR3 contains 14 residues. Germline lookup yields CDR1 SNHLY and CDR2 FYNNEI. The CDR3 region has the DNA TGTGCCAGCACCACCTGGACAGGAAACTATGGCTACACCTTC. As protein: CASTTWTGNYGYTF. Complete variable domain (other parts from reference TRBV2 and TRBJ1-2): EPEVTQTPSHQVTQMGQEVILRCVPISNHLYFYWYRQILGQKVEFLVSFYNNEISEKSEIFDDQFSVERPDGSNFTLKIRSTKLEDSAMYFCASTTWTGNYGYTFGSGTRLTVV.

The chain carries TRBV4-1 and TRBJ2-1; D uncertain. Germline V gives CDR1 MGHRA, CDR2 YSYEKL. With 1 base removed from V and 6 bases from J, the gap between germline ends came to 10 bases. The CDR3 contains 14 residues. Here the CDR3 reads CASSQVKIFNEQFF. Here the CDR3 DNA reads TGCGCCAGCAGCCAAGTCAAGATTTTCAATGAGCAGTTCTTC.

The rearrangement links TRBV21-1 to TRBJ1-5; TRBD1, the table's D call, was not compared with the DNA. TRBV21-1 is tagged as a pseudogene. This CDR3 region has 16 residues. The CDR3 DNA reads TGTGCCAGCAGCGAACTCGACAGGACTTGCGGTCAGCCCCAGCATTTT. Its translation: CASSELDRTCGQPQHF.

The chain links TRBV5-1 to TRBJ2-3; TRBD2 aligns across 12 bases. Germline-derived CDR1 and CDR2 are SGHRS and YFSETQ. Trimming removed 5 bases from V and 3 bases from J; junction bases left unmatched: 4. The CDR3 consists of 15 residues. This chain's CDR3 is CASSRGTSGTDTQYF. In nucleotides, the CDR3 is TGCGCCAGCAGTCGCGGGACTAGCGGGACAGATACGCAGTATTTT.